This T cell receptor (beta chain) was profiled in a study of T cells after posttransplantation cyclophosphamide. Findings and limits, study-wide: TRB clonality was highly associated with recipient CMV seropositivity and reactivation.

Sequenced by immunoSEQ multiplex PCR; TCRdb stores in-frame clones only, minus some. This sample carries approximately 29,000 clones, just over 85% of them seen once, and the ten largest clones take 2.5% to 4%. This clone was seen a single time. The antigen is undetermined. The CDR3 sequence is 14 residues long. Between the trimmed V and J ends, which lost 0 bases and 0 bases, there was a span of 6 bases. The germline V gene encodes CDR1 SGHNT and CDR2 YYREEE (reference sequence). The sequenced material came from PBMCs. The TCR comes from a man aged 45-60 years. J is TRBJ1-1 and V is TRBV5-4; D not certain. The CDR3 DNA is TGTGCCAGCAGCTTGGACACGCTGAACACTGAAGCTTTCTTT. Protein: CASSLDTLNTEAFF.